Below, 5 T cell receptor beta chains from the same sample are listed, as sequenced in a study of shared clonotypes between healthy human individuals. Measured with immunoSEQ multiplex PCR; TCRdb has only the in-frame clones, and not every one. The sample includes about 980,000 clones, 70% to 85% of them seen just once. The sequencing input was memory CD4+ T cells sorted from blood. Subset noted: CD45RA-negative fraction. Receptors were obtained from a man between 18 and 35 years old in good health.

The rearrangement joins TRBV6-6 to TRBJ1-5; perhaps TRBD1 as D (6 bases). V lost 8 bases to trimming and J lost 4 bases, with 18 bases between them. Germline CDR1 reads MNHNY; CDR2 reads SVGAGI (reference sequence). The CDR3 spans 15 residues. The CDR3 DNA reads TGTGCCAGCCTATCCACGGGGGGGGCTAATCAGCCCCAGCATTTT. Translated, it gives CASLSTGGANQPQHF.

The chain combines TRBV7-2 with TRBJ2-1; TRBD2 might be the D (5 bases). There are 16 residues in the CDR3. Trimming stripped 5 bases from V and 0 bases from J, with 14 bases between. CDR1 SGHTA and CDR2 FQGNSA come from the germline V gene. Written as DNA, the CDR3 is TGTGCCAGCAGCCGGAACGCGGGCAGCTCCTACAATGAGCAGTTCTTC. The encoded protein is CASSRNAGSSYNEQFF.

There are a few counts of this clone. The chain joins TRBV7-3 to TRBJ2-1, with unresolved D. V gave up 3 bases and J gave up 5 bases, with 8 bases separating them. The CDR3 has 13 amino acids. The germline CDR1 and CDR2 sequences are SGHTA and FQGTGA. The CDR3 nucleotides are TGTGCCAGCAGCTTGGGGTACGACAATGAGCAGTTCTTC. Translating gives CASSLGYDNEQFF. The full variable domain, completed using reference TRBV7-3 and TRBJ2-1, is GAGVSQTPSNKVTEKGKYVELRCDPISGHTALYWYRQSLGQGPEFLIYFQGTGAADDSGLPNDRFFAVRPEGSVSTLKIQRTERGDSAVYLCASSLGYDNEQFFGPGTRLTVL.

V usage is TRBV6-5 and J usage is TRBJ1-1, with 8 positions matching TRBD1. V was pared by 6 bases and J by 3 bases, with 6 bases of the junction left unmatched. Germline V CDR1 and CDR2: MNHEY, SVGAGI. The CDR3 totals 14 residues. CDR3 nucleotides: TGTGCCAGCAGCCCCCCAGGGGGCCACACTGAAGCTTTCTTT. Translation gives CASSPPGGHTEAFF.

The table lists this clone with a count of one. The genes are TRBV6-5 and TRBJ2-2, with a possible D match to TRBD2 (5 bases). Germline-derived CDR1 and CDR2 are MNHEY and SVGAGI. Between the trimmed V and J ends, which lost 5 bases and 7 bases, there was a span of 8 bases. This CDR3 spans 12 amino acids. The CDR3, as DNA: TGTGCCAGCAGTGCGGGCCGCGGGGAGCTGTTTTTT. Its protein is CASSAGRGELFF.